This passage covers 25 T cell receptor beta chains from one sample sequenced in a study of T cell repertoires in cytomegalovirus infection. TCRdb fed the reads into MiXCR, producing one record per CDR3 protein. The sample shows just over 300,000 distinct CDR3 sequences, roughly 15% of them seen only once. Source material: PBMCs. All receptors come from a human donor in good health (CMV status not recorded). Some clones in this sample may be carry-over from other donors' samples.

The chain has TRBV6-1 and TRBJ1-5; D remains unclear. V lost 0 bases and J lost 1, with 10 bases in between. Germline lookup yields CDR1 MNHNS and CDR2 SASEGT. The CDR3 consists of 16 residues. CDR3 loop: CASSEALVRSNQPQHF. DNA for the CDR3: TGTGCCAGCAGTGAAGCGCTAGTGAGAAGCAATCAGCCCCAGCATTTT.

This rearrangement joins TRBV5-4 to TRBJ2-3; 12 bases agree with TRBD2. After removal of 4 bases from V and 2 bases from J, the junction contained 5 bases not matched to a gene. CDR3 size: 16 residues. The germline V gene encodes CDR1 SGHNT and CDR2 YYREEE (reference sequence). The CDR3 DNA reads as TGTGCCAGCAGCGCCCGACTAGCGGGGGTCACAGATACGCAGTATTTT. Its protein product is CASSARLAGVTDTQYF. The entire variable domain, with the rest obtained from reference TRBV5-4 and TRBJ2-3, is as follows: ETGVTQSPTHLIKTRGQQVTLRCSSQSGHNTVSWYQQALGQGPQFIFQYYREEENGRGNFPPRFSGLQFPNYSSELNVNALELDDSALYLCASSARLAGVTDTQYFGPGTRLTVL.

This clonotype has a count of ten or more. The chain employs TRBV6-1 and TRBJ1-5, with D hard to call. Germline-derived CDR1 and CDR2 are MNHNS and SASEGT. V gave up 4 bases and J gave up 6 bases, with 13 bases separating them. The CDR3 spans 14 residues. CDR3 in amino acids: CASSGPNAAQPQHF. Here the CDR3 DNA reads TGTGCCAGCAGTGGACCCAACGCTGCTCAGCCCCAGCATTTT.

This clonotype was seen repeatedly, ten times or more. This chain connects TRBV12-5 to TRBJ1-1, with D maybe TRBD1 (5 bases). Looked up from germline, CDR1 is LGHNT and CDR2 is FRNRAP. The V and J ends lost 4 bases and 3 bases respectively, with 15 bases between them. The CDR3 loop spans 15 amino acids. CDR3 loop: CASGSGSGTYTEAFF. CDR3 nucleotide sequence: TGTGCTAGTGGTTCAGGGTCAGGGACCTACACTGAAGCTTTCTTT.

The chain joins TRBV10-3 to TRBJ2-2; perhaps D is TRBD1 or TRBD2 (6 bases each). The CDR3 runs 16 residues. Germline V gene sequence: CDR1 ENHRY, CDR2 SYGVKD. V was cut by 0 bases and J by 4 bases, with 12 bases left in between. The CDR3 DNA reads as TGTGCCATCAGTGAGTCGGGGGGCGCCCCCACCGGGGAGCTGTTTTTT. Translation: CAISESGGAPTGELFF.

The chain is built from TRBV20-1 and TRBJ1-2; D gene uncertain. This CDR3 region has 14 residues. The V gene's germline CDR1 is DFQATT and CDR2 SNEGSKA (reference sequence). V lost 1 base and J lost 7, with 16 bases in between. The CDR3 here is CSARANFLYGGYTF. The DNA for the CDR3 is TGCAGTGCTAGAGCTAACTTCCTTTACGGTGGCTACACCTTC.

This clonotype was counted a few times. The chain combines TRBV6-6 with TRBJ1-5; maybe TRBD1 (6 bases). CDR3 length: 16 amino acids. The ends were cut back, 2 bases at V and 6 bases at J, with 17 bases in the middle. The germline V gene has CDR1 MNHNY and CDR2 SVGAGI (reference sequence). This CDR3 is CASSYIYRVVGQPQHF. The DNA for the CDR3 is TGTGCCAGCAGTTACATATACAGGGTTGTGGGTCAGCCCCAGCATTTT.

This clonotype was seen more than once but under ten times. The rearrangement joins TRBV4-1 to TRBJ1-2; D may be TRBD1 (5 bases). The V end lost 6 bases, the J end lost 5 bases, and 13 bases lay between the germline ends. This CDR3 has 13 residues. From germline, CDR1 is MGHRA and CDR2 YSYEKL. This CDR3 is CASRPRAGYGYTF. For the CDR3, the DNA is TGCGCCAGCAGACCGCGGGCAGGGTATGGCTACACCTTC.

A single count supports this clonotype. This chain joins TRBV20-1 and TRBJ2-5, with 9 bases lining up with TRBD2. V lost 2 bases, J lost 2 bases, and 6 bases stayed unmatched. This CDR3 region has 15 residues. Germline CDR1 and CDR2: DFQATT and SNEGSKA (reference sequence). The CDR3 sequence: CSARSLAGVQETQYF. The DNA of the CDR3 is TGCAGTGCTAGATCCTTAGCGGGGGTACAAGAGACCCAGTACTTC.

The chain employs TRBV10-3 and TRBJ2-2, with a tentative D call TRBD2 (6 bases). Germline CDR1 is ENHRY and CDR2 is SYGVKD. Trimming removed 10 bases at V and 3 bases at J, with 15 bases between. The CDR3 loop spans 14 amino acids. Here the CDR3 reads CATRPREDTGELFF. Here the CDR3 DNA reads TGTGCCACCCGGCCTAGGGAGGACACCGGGGAGCTGTTTTTT.

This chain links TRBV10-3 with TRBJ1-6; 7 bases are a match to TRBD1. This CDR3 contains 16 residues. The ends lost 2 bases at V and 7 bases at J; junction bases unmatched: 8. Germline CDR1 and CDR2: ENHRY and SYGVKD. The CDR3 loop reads CAISEDRTGANSPLHF. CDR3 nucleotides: TGTGCCATCAGTGAGGACCGGACAGGCGCAAATTCACCCCTCCACTTT.

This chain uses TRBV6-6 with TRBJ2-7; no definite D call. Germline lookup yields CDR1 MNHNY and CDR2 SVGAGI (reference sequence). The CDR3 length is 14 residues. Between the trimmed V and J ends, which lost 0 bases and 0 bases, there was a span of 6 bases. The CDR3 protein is CASSYSTDSYEQYF. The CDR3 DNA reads TGTGCCAGCAGTTACTCCACAGACTCCTACGAGCAGTACTTC.

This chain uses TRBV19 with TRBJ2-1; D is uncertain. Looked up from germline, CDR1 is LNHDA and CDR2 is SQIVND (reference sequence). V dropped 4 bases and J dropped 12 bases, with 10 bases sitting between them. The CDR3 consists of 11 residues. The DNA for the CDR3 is TGTGCCAGTAGTAACGGGTTTCGGCAGTTCTTC. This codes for CASSNGFRQFF.

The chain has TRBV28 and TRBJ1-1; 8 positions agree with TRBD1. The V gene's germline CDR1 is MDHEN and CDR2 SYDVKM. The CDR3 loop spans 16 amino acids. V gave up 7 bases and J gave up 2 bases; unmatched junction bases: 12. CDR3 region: CASTDWRTGFNTEAFF. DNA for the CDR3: TGTGCCAGCACCGACTGGCGGACAGGGTTTAACACTGAAGCTTTCTTT.

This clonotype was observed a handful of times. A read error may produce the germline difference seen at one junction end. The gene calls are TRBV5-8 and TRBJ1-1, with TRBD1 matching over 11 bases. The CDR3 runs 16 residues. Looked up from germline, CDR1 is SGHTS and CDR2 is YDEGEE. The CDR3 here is CASSLGTGGMNTEAFF. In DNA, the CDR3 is TGCGCCAGCAGCCTCGGGACAGGGGGAATGAACACTGAAGCTTTCTTT. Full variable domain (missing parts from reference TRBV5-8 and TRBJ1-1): EAGVTQSPTHLIKTRGQQATLRCSPISGHTSVYWYQQALGLGLQFLLWYDEGEERNRGNFPPRFSGRQFPNYSSELNVNALELEDSALYLCASSLGTGGMNTEAFFGQGTRLTVV.

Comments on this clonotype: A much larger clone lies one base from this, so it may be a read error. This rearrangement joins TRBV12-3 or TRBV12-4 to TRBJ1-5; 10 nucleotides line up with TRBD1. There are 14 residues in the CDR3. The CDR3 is CASSETGGNQHQHF. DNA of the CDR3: TGTGCCAGCAGTGAGACAGGGGGCAATCAGCACCAGCATTTT.

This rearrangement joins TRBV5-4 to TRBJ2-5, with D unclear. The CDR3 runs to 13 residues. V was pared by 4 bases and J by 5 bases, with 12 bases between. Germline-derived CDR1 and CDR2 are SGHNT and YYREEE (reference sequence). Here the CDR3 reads CASSPDLGETQYF. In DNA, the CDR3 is TGTGCCAGCAGCCCTGACCTGGGGGAGACCCAGTACTTC. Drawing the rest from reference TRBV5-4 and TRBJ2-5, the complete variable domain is ETGVTQSPTHLIKTRGQQVTLRCSSQSGHNTVSWYQQALGQGPQFIFQYYREEENGRGNFPPRFSGLQFPNYSSELNVNALELDDSALYLCASSPDLGETQYFGPGTRLLVL.

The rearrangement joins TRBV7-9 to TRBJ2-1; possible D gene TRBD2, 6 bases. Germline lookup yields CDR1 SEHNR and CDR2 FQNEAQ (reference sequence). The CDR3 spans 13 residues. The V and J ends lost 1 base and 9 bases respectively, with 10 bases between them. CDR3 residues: CASSLDGGIEQFF. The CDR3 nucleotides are TGTGCCAGCAGCTTAGACGGGGGTATTGAGCAGTTCTTC.

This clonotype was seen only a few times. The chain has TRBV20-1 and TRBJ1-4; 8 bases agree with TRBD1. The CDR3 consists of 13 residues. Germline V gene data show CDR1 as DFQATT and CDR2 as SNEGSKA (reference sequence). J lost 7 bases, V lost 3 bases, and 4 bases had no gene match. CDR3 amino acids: CSASSDRAEKLFF. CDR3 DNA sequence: TGCAGTGCTAGTTCGGACAGGGCTGAAAAACTGTTTTTT.

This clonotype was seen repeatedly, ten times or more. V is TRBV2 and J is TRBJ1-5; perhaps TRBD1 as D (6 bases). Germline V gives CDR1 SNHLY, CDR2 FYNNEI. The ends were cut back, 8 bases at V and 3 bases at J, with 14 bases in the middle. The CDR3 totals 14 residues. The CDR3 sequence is CASAPDRYNQPQHF. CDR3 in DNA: TGTGCCAGCGCCCCGGACAGATACAATCAGCCCCAGCATTTT.

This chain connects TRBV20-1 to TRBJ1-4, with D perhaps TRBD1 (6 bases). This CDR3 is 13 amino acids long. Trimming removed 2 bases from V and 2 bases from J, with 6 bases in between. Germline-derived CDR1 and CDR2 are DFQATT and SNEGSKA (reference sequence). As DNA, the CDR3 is TGCAGTGCTAGACAGGGGACTAATGAAAAACTGTTTTTT. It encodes CSARQGTNEKLFF.

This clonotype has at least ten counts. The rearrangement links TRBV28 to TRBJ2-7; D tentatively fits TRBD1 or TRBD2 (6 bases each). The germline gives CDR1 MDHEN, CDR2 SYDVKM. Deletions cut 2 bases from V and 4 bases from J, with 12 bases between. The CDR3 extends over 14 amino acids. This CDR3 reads CASSLTGAGYEQYF. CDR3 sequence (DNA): TGTGCCAGCAGTTTAACGGGGGCGGGGTACGAGCAGTACTTC.

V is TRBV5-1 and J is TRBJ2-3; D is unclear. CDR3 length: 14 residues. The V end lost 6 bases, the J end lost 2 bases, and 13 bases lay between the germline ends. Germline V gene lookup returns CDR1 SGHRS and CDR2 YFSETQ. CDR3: CASTQQSITDTQYF. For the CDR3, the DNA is TGCGCCAGCACCCAGCAGTCGATCACAGATACGCAGTATTTT.

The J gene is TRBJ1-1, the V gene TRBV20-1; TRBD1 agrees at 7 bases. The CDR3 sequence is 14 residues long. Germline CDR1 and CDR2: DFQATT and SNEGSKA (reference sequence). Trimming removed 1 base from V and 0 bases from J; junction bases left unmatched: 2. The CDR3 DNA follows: TGCAGTGCTAGAGGGGGGACAGTGAACACTGAAGCTTTCTTT. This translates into CSARGGTVNTEAFF.

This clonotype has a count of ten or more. In DNA form, the CDR3 reads TGTGCCAGCAGTCACCGAGGCGGGTCCTACGAGCAGTACTTC. This sequence encodes CASSHRGGSYEQYF. This rearrangement joins TRBV28 to TRBJ2-7, with D tentatively TRBD2 (5 bases). The CDR3 runs to 14 residues. Germline assignment: CDR1 MDHEN and CDR2 SYDVKM. Trimming pared 5 bases from V and 1 base from J, leaving 12 bases between.